The sequence of this T cell receptor beta chain was determined in a study of cytomegalovirus exposure and HLA in healthy donors. V shed 2 bases, J shed 4 bases, and the junction held 13 bases outside the gene matches. CDR1 is MNHEY and CDR2 is SMNVEV in the germline V gene (reference sequence). The CDR3 totals 17 residues. PCR involved 60 Vbeta and 13 Jbeta primers. Assay: immunoSEQ multiplex PCR; the TCRdb copy retains only in-frame clones and omits some. This table holds 80,000 or so clones, over 70% found once. Study outcomes and limitations: Cytomegalovirus association was listed for approximately 160 TCR beta chains.

Details on this clone: Its antigen remains unidentified.

This clonotype originated in a middle-aged woman in good health and CMV-seronegative. Sequencing was carried out using PBMCs. J is TRBJ1-1 and V is TRBV27; 7 positions match TRBD1. The CDR3 nucleotides are TGTGCCAGCAGTTTAGCGGTTCTGACAGGGACTGGCACTGAAGCTTTCTTT. Translation gives CASSLAVLTGTGTEAFF.